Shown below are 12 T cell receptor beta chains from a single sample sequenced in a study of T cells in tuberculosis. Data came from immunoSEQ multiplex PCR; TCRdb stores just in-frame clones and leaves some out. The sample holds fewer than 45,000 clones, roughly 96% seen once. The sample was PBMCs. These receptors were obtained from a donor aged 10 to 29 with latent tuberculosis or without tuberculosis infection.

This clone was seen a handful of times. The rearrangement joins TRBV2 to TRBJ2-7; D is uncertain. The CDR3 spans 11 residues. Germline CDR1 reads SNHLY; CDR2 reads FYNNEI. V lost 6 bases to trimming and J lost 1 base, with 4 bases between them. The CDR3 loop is CASSPSYEQYF. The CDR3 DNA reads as TGTGCCAGCAGCCCTTCCTACGAGCAGTACTTC. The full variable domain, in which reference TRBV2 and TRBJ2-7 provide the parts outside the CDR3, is EPEVTQTPSHQVTQMGQEVILRCVPISNHLYFYWYRQILGQKVEFLVSFYNNEISEKSEIFDDQFSVERPDGSNFTLKIRSTKLEDSAMYFCASSPSYEQYFGPGTRLTVT.

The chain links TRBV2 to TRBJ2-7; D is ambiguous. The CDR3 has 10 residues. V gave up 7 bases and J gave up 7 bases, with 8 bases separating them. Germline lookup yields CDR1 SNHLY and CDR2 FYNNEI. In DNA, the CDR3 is TGTGCCAGCATGTCGAGGGAGCAGTACTTC. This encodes CASMSREQYF.

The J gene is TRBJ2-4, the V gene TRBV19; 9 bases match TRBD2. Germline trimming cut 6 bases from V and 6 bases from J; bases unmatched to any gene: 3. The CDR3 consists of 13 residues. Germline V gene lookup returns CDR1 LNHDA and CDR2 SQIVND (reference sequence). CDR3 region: CASRASGVNIQYF. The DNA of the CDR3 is TGTGCCAGTAGAGCTAGCGGGGTAAACATTCAGTACTTC.

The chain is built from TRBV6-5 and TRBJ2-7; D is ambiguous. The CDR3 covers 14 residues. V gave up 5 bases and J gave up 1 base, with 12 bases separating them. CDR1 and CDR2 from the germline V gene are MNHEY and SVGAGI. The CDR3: CASSPLILSYEQYF. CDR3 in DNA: TGTGCCAGCAGTCCTCTAATTCTTTCCTACGAGCAGTACTTC.

The CDR3 coding sequence is TGTGCCAGCAGCGCAACTAGCGGGAGGGCCGCCGGGGAGCTGTTTTTT. Amino acids: CASSATSGRAAGELFF. J is TRBJ2-2 and V is TRBV7-8; 13 nucleotides line up with TRBD2. Trimming took 5 bases from V and 6 from J; bases not matched to a gene: 6. The length of the CDR3 is 16 residues. CDR1 and CDR2 from the germline V gene are SGHVS and FQNEAQ.

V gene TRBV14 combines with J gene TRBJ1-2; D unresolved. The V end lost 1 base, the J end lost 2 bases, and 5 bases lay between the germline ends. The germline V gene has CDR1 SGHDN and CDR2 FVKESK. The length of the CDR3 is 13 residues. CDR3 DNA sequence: TGTGCCAGCAGCCAAGGTGTAAACTATGGCTACACCTTC. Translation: CASSQGVNYGYTF.

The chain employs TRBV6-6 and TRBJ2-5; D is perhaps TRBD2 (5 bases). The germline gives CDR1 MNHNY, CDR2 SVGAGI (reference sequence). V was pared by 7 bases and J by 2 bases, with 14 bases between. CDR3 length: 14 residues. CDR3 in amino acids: CASTAFLAQETQYF. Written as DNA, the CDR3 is TGTGCCAGCACCGCTTTTCTAGCTCAAGAGACCCAGTACTTC.

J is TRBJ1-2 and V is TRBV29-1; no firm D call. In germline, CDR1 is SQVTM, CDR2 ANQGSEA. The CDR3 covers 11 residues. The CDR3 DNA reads TGCAGTGAAAGAGGTTTGGGTGGCTACACCTTC. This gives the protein CSERGLGGYTF.

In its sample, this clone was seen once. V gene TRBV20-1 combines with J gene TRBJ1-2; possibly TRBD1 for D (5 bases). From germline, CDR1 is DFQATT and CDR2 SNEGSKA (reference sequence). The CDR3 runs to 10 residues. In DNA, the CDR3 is TGCAGAGGAGGGGACTATGGCTACACCTTC. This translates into CRGGDYGYTF.

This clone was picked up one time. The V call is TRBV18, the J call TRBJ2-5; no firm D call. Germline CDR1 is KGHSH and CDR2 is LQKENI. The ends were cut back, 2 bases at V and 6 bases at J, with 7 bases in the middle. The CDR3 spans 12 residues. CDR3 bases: TGTGCCAGCTCACCATTTGGGCAGACCCAGTACTTC. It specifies CASSPFGQTQYF.

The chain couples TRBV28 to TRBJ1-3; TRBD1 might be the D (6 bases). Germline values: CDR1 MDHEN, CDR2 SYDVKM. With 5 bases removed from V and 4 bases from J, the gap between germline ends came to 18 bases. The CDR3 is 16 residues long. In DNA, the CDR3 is TGTGCCAGCAGTAGGCCCTTAACAGGGTACGGAAACACCATATATTTT. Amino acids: CASSRPLTGYGNTIYF.

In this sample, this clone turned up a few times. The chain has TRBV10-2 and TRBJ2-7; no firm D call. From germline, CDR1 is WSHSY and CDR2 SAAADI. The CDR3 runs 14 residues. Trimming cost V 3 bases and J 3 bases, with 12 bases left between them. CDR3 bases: TGCGCCAGCAGTGAACGTGGCGGCTACTACGAGCAGTACTTC. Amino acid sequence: CASSERGGYYEQYF.